The clone carrying this T cell receptor beta chain was seen at least ten times. Its antigen is still unknown. These data belong to a study of T cells in Graves' hyperthyroidism and ophthalmopathy. General study findings and limits: Stable hyperthyroidism was told apart from ophthalmopathy by a model built on 13 V-J features. Blood also held most thyroid clonotypes expanded beyond 0.001.

Ophthalmopathy cases scored 3 or more on the Clinical Activity Score and 4 or more on NOSPECS grade, with duration below 3 months. Fresh 10 ml peripheral blood yielded PBMCs. This CDR3 is built from 15 residues. The V and J ends lost 1 base and 6 bases respectively, with 12 bases between them. Germline V gene data show CDR1 as LGHDT and CDR2 as YNNKEL (reference sequence). TCR beta CDR3 regions were amplified from RNA transcripts. TCR CDR3 underwent first-round RT-PCR with the HTBI primer set. Using its own MiXCR run on the multiplex PCR reads, TCRdb lists one record per CDR3 protein. The data contain around 270,000 distinct CDR3 sequences, roughly 20% of them singletons.

Source material: blood. This receptor was identified in a man aged 45-65 years with Graves' ophthalmopathy. The V gene is TRBV3-1, the J gene TRBJ2-2, with a weak D call TRBD1 (6 bases). The DNA of the CDR3 is TGTGCCAGCAGCCAAGGCAGGGGCGCGGCCGGGGAGCTGTTTTTT. Its translation is CASSQGRGAAGELFF.